This T cell receptor (beta chain) was obtained from a study of OX40 agonist ivuxolimab in advanced cancers. Findings and caveats of the study: In general, CD8+ T cells held more expanded clones than CD4+ did, on average. The study found among the lowest clonal expansion in partial responders at 0.1-3.0 mg/kg. At 0.1 to 3.0 mg/kg and by week 6, clonal expansion occurred in CD4+ and CD8+ blood T cells.

Sequencing was performed with immunoSEQ multiplex PCR; in TCRdb, only in-frame clones are kept and a portion is missing. Among 72,000 or so clones, about four fifths were seen once, and the ten largest hold around 0.48%. Unmatched junction bases numbered 4, after V lost 7 bases and J lost 6 bases. Germline lookup yields CDR1 WSHSY and CDR2 SAAADI. The CDR3 is made up of 13 amino acids. Remarks on this clone: Antigen unknown.

This chain joins TRBV10-2 and TRBJ1-5; 9 bases line up with TRBD1. The receptor was isolated from an adult with an advanced solid tumor such as melanoma, head and neck, liver or kidney cancer. Here the sequenced sample was CD4+ or CD8+ T cells sorted from blood, taken in a trial of the OX40 agonist ivuxolimab. CDR3 protein: CASTGQGGQPQHF. The CDR3 DNA reads TGCGCCAGCACGGGACAGGGTGGTCAGCCCCAGCATTTT.